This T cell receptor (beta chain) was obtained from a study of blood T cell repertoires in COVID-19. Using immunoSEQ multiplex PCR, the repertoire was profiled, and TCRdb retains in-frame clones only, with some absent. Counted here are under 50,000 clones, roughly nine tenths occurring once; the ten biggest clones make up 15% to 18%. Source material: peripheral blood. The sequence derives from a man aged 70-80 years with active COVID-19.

CDR3 amino acids: CASSTGQGNSGNTIYF. In DNA form, the CDR3 reads TGTGCCAGCAGCACCGGACAGGGGAACTCTGGAAACACCATATATTTT. V is TRBV28 and J is TRBJ1-3, with TRBD1 matching over 9 bases. The CDR3 covers 16 residues. Germline values: CDR1 MDHEN, CDR2 SYDVKM. With 6 bases clipped from V and 0 bases from J, the junction kept 6 bases outside the gene matches.